These T cell receptor beta chains were read from a single sample in a study of blood T cells in healthy people across ages. TCRdb processed the 5' RACE reads anew with MiXCR; each CDR3 protein has one entry. The table has over a million distinct CDR3 sequences, 45% seen once. Material: blood. Receptor source: a woman between 55 and 75 years old in good health. The CDR3 runs from the conserved cysteine through the conserved F or W. A D gene is named only where the DNA matches it firmly. The listing skips clone size in some rows; elsewhere it reads once, few, many or a size class.

14 | TRBJ2-2 | TRBD2 | TRBV20-1 | few | CSARGPSGPGELFF | TGCAGTGCTAGAGGGCCTAGCGGGCCCGGGGAGCTGTTTTTT
19 | TRBJ2-6 | . | TRBV6-1 | . | CASSEAGGAAHSGANVLTF | TGTGCCAGCAGTGAAGCCGGCGGGGCCGCACACTCTGGGGCCAACGTCCTGACTTTC
18 | TRBJ2-1 | TRBD2 | TRBV5-1 | . | CASSTGLAGGLIYNEQFF | TGCGCCAGCAGCACGGGACTAGCGGGAGGCCTCATCTACAATGAGCAGTTCTTC
15 | TRBJ2-5 | TRBD1 | TRBV29-1 | few | CSVETWDRGQETQYF | TGCAGCGTTGAAACCTGGGACAGGGGCCAAGAGACCCAGTACTTC
15 | TRBJ2-7 | TRBD2 | TRBV7-2 | many | CASSITASGSYEQYF | TGTGCCAGCAGCATCACGGCTAGCGGGAGCTACGAGCAGTACTTC
13 | TRBJ2-1 | . | TRBV7-3 | many | CASSEDPHNEQFF | TGTGCCAGCAGCGAGGACCCTCACAATGAGCAGTTCTTC
13 | TRBJ2-1 | . | TRBV15 | many | CATSRGTYNEQFF | TGTGCCACCAGCAGAGGCACCTACAATGAGCAGTTCTTC
16 | TRBJ2-1 | TRBD2 | TRBV7-2 | . | CASTRKPGLAVNEQFF | TGTGCCAGCACCAGGAAACCGGGACTAGCGGTCAATGAGCAGTTCTTC
13 | TRBJ2-3 | . | TRBV21-1 | few | CASSKIQGSPQYF | TGTGCCAGCAGCAAGATTCAGGGTTCCCCGCAGTATTTT
15 | TRBJ2-5 | . | TRBV27 | . | CASSLNSGGAETQYF | TGTGCCAGCAGTCTCAATAGCGGAGGGGCAGAGACCCAGTACTTC
14 | TRBJ2-7 | TRBD1 | TRBV29-1 | many | CSVSRTGSNYEQYF | TGCAGCGTTAGCAGGACAGGGTCTAACTACGAGCAGTACTTC
15 | TRBJ2-7 | . | TRBV9 | few | CASSPQTTRSYEQYF | TGTGCCAGCAGCCCTCAAACGACTAGGTCCTACGAGCAGTACTTC
16 | TRBJ2-1 | . | TRBV6-2/TRBV6-3 | few | CASSYGVSSSYNEQFF | TGTGCCAGCAGTTACGGTGTCTCGAGCTCCTACAATGAGCAGTTCTTC
18 | TRBJ1-2 | TRBD1 | TRBV30 | . | CAWSWMSAGGRPNYGYTF | TGTGCCTGGAGTTGGATGTCGGCAGGGGGGCGACCTAACTATGGCTACACCTTC
13 | TRBJ2-5 | TRBD2 | TRBV9 | . | CASNTSGKETQYF | TGTGCCAGCAACACTAGCGGTAAAGAGACCCAGTACTTC
16 | TRBJ2-7 | TRBD1 | TRBV2 | . | CASSEAGGTGQYEQYF | TGTGCCAGCAGTGAAGCAGGCGGGACAGGTCAATACGAGCAGTACTTC
13 | TRBJ1-1 | . | TRBV30 | . | CALRPGLNTEAFF | TGTGCCCTACGACCAGGATTGAACACTGAAGCTTTCTTT
15 | TRBJ1-5 | TRBD1 | TRBV12-3/TRBV12-4 | . | CASSQRQGRNQPQHF | TGTGCCAGCAGCCAGCGACAGGGTCGGAATCAGCCCCAGCATTTT
14 | TRBJ2-3 | . | TRBV7-9 | . | CASSRDLGADTQYF | TGTGCCAGCAGCCGAGACTTGGGGGCGGATACGCAGTATTTT
13 | TRBJ2-5 | . | TRBV4-1 | . | CASSQVTALEQYF | TGCGCCAGCAGCCAAGTTACCGCCCTTGAGCAGTACTTC
16 | TRBJ2-7 | TRBD2 | TRBV7-3 | . | CASSLAWAGGPNEQYF | TGTGCCAGCAGCTTAGCCTGGGCGGGAGGGCCGAACGAGCAGTACTTC
13 | TRBJ1-1 | . | TRBV5-1 | few | CASSLLSDTEAFF | TGCGCCAGCAGCCTACTTTCGGACACTGAAGCTTTCTTT
13 | TRBJ2-7 | . | TRBV20-1 | few | CSARSNTAYEQYF | TGCAGTGCTAGGAGTAACACTGCCTACGAGCAGTACTTC
13 | TRBJ2-1 | TRBD2 | TRBV6-6 | . | CASSYSIAGLQFF | TGTGCCAGCAGTTACTCGATAGCGGGATTGCAGTTCTTC
16 | TRBJ2-7 | . | TRBV15 | few | CATSTVRTGQSGQQYF | TGTGCCACCAGCACTGTCCGAACGGGGCAGAGCGGTCAGCAGTACTTC
16 | TRBJ2-7 | TRBD2 | TRBV24-1 | . | CATSDGLAASYNEQYF | TGTGCCACCAGTGACGGACTAGCGGCCTCCTACAATGAGCAGTACTTC
12 | TRBJ2-7 | . | TRBV29-1 | few | CSVIGGRCEQYF | TGCAGCGTTATCGGGGGGCGGTGCGAGCAGTACTTC
13 | TRBJ2-3 | . | TRBV7-9 | . | CASSTGTSYTQYF | TGTGCCAGCAGCACCGGGACTTCTTATACGCAGTATTTT
17 | TRBJ2-7 | TRBD2 | TRBV27 | few | CASSLSLLATSPHEQYF | TGTGCCAGCAGTTTATCGTTACTAGCGACCTCCCCCCACGAGCAGTACTTC
16 | TRBJ2-1 | . | TRBV24-1 | . | CATSDIDSHSYNEQFF | TGTGCCACCAGTGATATTGACAGCCACTCCTACAATGAGCAGTTCTTC
17 | TRBJ2-7 | . | TRBV4-2 | . | CASSQSGTGIGGYEQYF | TGTGCCAGCAGCCAATCTGGGACCGGCATAGGGGGGTACGAGCAGTACTTC
15 | TRBJ2-3 | TRBD2 | TRBV20-1 | . | CSARDLREGLNTQYF | TGCAGTGCTAGAGATTTGCGGGAGGGCCTTAATACGCAGTATTTT
15 | TRBJ2-4 | TRBD2 | TRBV14 | . | CASSPLAGGGLEQYF | TGTGCCAGCAGCCCTCTAGCGGGAGGGGGATTGGAGCAGTACTTC
15 | TRBJ2-1 | TRBD2 | TRBV27 | . | CASSSHSGTSYEQFF | TGTGCCAGCAGTTCTCATAGCGGGACCTCCTACGAGCAGTTCTTC